This T cell receptor beta chain was recorded in a study of CD8+CD57+ T cells in acquired aplastic anemia. Study observations and caveats: Fewer than 30 CD8+ CDR3 sequences were shared between patients and controls. Patients did not significantly differ from controls in CD8+ Simpson's diversity.

All patients picked for sequencing had shown, by flow cytometry, an expansion of CD8+CD57+ cells. Therapy had not been given to patients before blood sampling. Germline-derived CDR1 and CDR2 are MGHRA and YSYEKL. The CDR3 spans 14 residues. This clonotype was counted once. The antigen is not known. At one of its ends the junction is not consistent with the germline gene, which may arise from a read error. Investigators profiled TCR beta VDJ and CDR3 from genomic DNA template. TCRdb itself ran the reads through MiXCR, one entry per CDR3 protein. In the table there are 200,000 to 300,000 distinct CDR3 sequences, around 45% of which are singletons.

The sequence came from a human donor with aplastic anemia. Sample: sorted CD4+, CD8+, or CD8+CD57+ T cells (not recorded which) from PBMCs. V gene TRBV4-1 combines with J gene TRBJ2-7; D possibly uses TRBD1 or TRBD2 (5 bases each). In nucleotides, the CDR3 is TGCGCCAGCAGCCAAACGCGGGTAAGGGACGAGCGGTACTTC. It specifies CASSQTRVRDERYF.